This T cell receptor beta chain was sequenced in a study of cytomegalovirus exposure and HLA in healthy donors. This CDR3 comprises 14 residues. Trimming stripped 2 bases from V and 8 bases from J, with 10 bases between. Germline CDR1 and CDR2: MNHNS and SASEGT. This clone was seen a single time. Vbeta (60) and Jbeta (13) primers were used in the PCR. Sequenced by immunoSEQ multiplex PCR; TCRdb stores in-frame clones only, minus some. The sample has 130,000 or so clones; roughly 78% are singletons. This clonotype originated in a man aged 25 to 45 in good health and CMV-seronegative. The chain is built from TRBV6-1 and TRBJ1-6; D is perhaps TRBD1 (6 bases). The sequencing input was PBMCs. The CDR3 DNA reads TGTGCCAGCAGTGAAAACAGGGCTTATTCACCCCTCCACTTT. Translation gives CASSENRAYSPLHF.